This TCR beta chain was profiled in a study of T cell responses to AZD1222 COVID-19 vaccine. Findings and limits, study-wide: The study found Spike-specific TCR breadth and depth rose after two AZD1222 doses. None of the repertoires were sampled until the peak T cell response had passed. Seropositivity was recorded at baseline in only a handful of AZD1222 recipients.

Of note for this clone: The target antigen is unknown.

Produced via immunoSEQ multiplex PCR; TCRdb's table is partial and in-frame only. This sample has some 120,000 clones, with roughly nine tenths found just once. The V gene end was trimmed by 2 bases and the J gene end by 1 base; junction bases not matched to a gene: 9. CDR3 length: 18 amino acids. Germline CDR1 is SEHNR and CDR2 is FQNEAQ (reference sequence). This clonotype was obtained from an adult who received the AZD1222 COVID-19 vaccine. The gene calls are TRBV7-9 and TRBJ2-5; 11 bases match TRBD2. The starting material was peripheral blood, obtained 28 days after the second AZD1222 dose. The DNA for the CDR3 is TGTGCCAGCAGCTTAAAAGGGAGACTAGCGGGGCTCCAAGAGACCCAGTACTTC. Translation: CASSLKGRLAGLQETQYF.